One and the same sample provided the 5 T cell receptor beta chains below, sequenced in a study of T cell changes during pregnancy in multiple sclerosis. Profiling relied on immunoSEQ multiplex PCR, and the TCRdb table lists in-frame clones only, not all of them. The sample records approximately 69,000 clones, 85% to 95% being singletons. The sequences come from peripheral blood, collected in the second trimester of pregnancy. The receptor set was obtained from a female donor in good health, enrolled as a control in a pregnancy study.

The V call is TRBV6-6, the J call TRBJ2-7; perhaps TRBD1 as D (6 bases). Germline values: CDR1 MNHNY, CDR2 SVGAGI (reference sequence). The CDR3 is 14 amino acids. Trimming cost V 5 bases and J 2 bases, with 13 bases left between them. The DNA for the CDR3 is TGTGCCAGCAGTGACCGGGACAAGCCCTACGAGCAGTACTTC. This encodes CASSDRDKPYEQYF.

In this sample, this clone turned up once. The genes are TRBV7-9 and TRBJ2-3; perhaps TRBD1 as D (7 bases). Germline CDR1 is SEHNR and CDR2 is FQNEAQ (reference sequence). V was pared by 2 bases and J by 4 bases, with 19 bases between. The CDR3 is 17 amino acids. CDR3 loop: CASSLTRFDREADTQYF. Here the CDR3 DNA reads TGTGCCAGCAGCTTAACCCGGTTCGACAGGGAGGCAGATACGCAGTATTTT.

About this clone itself: Other nucleotide sequences from this sample produce the same CDR3. This chain joins TRBV6-5 and TRBJ2-7; D possibly corresponds to TRBD2 (6 bases). Per the germline V gene, CDR1 is MNHEY and CDR2 is SVGAGI. V was shortened by 6 bases and J by 0 bases, with 12 bases between the two germline ends. CDR3 length: 14 residues. CDR3 bases: TGTGCCAGCAGCCCGGACTATAGCTCCTACGAGCAGTACTTC. Protein product: CASSPDYSSYEQYF.

DNA for the CDR3: TGTGCCAGCAGCCCACGTATGGCGGGTACGCAGTATTTT. Translating gives CASSPRMAGTQYF. V and J are TRBV5-4 and TRBJ2-3; D may be TRBD2 (5 bases). Trimming took 4 bases from V and 8 from J, leaving 14 bases between them. CDR3 length: 13 amino acids. CDR1 is SGHNT and CDR2 is YYREEE in the germline V gene (reference sequence).

The V gene is TRBV9, the J gene TRBJ2-1; tentatively, D is TRBD2 (7 bases). The CDR3 runs to 19 residues. V shed 0 bases and J shed 2 bases, with 21 bases lying between them. Germline-derived CDR1 and CDR2 are SGDLS and YYNGEE. CDR3 protein: CASSVEGGEGGPPYNEQFF. The CDR3 coding sequence is TGTGCCAGCAGCGTAGAGGGTGGGGAGGGGGGGCCACCCTACAATGAGCAGTTCTTC.